What follows are 17 T cell receptor beta chains derived from one specimen sequenced in a study of T cells in Graves' hyperthyroidism and ophthalmopathy. Amplified TCR beta CDR3 regions derived from RNA transcripts. A set of HTBI primers served as the primers for a first-round RT-PCR of the TCR CDR3. TCRdb re-analysed the multiplex PCR reads in MiXCR, keeping a single row per CDR3 protein. In the table there are more than 100,000 distinct CDR3 sequences, approximately 50% of which are singletons. Sequenced: blood. The receptors come from a man aged 35 to 55 with Graves' hyperthyroidism.

This clonotype has only one observation. The junction and the germline gene differ at one end; a read error may be behind it. The genes are TRBV19 and TRBJ1-3; unclear D gene. Germline V gene lookup returns CDR1 LNHDA and CDR2 SQIVND (reference sequence). The CDR3 contains 15 residues. The chain's CDR3 is CASRTAHHPGNTIYF. The CDR3 DNA follows: TGTGCCAGTAGGACCGCGCACCACCCTGGAAATACCATATATTTT.

The CDR3 sequence is CASTTSGPAYEQYF. In DNA, the CDR3 is TGTGCCAGCACAACTTCCGGGCCAGCCTACGAGCAGTACTTC. The chain links TRBV5-5 to TRBJ2-7; D is ambiguous. The CDR3 spans 14 residues. Trimming left V 6 bases short and J 2 bases short, with 15 bases between. Germline V lookup: CDR1 SGHKS, CDR2 YYEKEE (reference sequence).

This clonotype was counted at least ten times. J is TRBJ2-7 and V is TRBV3-1, with D uncertain. Germline values: CDR1 LGHDT, CDR2 YNNKEL (reference sequence). Trimming took off 4 bases at V and 5 bases at J, with 6 bases between the two ends. The CDR3 runs 11 residues. This CDR3 is CASSLTHEQYF. In DNA, the CDR3 is TGTGCCAGCAGCCTGACACACGAGCAGTACTTC.

This clonotype showed up many times. This chain uses TRBV5-6 with TRBJ2-3, with 9 bases that match TRBD2. Per the germline V gene, CDR1 is SGHDT and CDR2 is YYEEEE. Trimming took 0 bases from V and 5 from J; bases not matched to a gene: 7. The CDR3 sequence is 16 residues long. The CDR3 sequence is CASSLGVAGALDTQYF. In DNA, the CDR3 is TGTGCCAGCAGCTTGGGTGTAGCGGGAGCGTTAGATACGCAGTATTTT.

This clonotype was picked up many times. The rearrangement joins TRBV2 to TRBJ2-7; 8 bases line up with TRBD1. V dropped 6 bases and J dropped 2; count of bases not matched to a gene: 6. The CDR3 is 14 residues long. CDR1 is SNHLY and CDR2 is FYNNEI in the germline V gene. In nucleotides, the CDR3 is TGTGCCAGCAGCGAAACAGGGGGAGCCTACGAGCAGTACTTC. It codes for CASSETGGAYEQYF.

The CDR3 protein is CASSNTGTTTGYTF. In nucleotides, the CDR3 is TGTGCCAGCAGTAACACAGGCACGACCACCGGCTACACCTTC. This chain uses TRBV2 with TRBJ1-2, with a weak D call TRBD1 (5 bases). Germline V gives CDR1 SNHLY, CDR2 FYNNEI. The CDR3 sequence is 14 residues long. V was shortened by 5 bases and J by 8 bases, with 18 bases between the two germline ends.

This rearrangement joins TRBV9 to TRBJ2-2, with D hard to call. The length of the CDR3 is 13 residues. Looked up from germline, CDR1 is SGDLS and CDR2 is YYNGEE. V shed 0 bases and J shed 8 bases, with 8 bases lying between them. This CDR3 reads CASSVGFVGELFF. CDR3 DNA sequence: TGTGCCAGCAGCGTAGGGTTTGTTGGGGAGCTGTTTTTT.

This clonotype was seen at least ten times. The J gene is TRBJ2-7, the V gene TRBV7-9; 10 bases agree with TRBD1. CDR1 is SEHNR and CDR2 is FQNEAQ in the germline V gene (reference sequence). The V and J ends lost 4 bases and 9 bases, in that order; junction bases with no gene match: 6. This CDR3 has 13 residues. As DNA, the CDR3 is TGTGCCAGCAGCTCGGGACAGGGGATCGGGCAGTACTTC. Amino acid sequence: CASSSGQGIGQYF.

This chain joins TRBV7-8 and TRBJ2-1; TRBD1 aligns across 10 bases. V shed 5 bases and J 9 bases; nucleotides not matched to a gene: 7. The CDR3 covers 14 residues. CDR1 and CDR2 from the germline V gene are SGHVS and FQNEAQ. CDR3 in DNA: TGTGCCAGCAGCCGGGACAGGGGAAGGGTTGAGCAGTTCTTC. Protein: CASSRDRGRVEQFF.

This clonotype was detected many times. The rearrangement links TRBV27 to TRBJ1-6; the D gene is possibly TRBD1 (5 bases). CDR3 length equals 14 residues. With 8 bases removed from V and 5 bases from J, the gap between germline ends came to 13 bases. CDR1 is MNHEY, CDR2 SMNVEV, per germline (reference sequence). In DNA form, the CDR3 reads TGTGCCAGCGGGAGACAGCGTGATAATTCACCCCTCCACTTT. Amino acid sequence: CASGRQRDNSPLHF.

This chain links TRBV9 with TRBJ1-2; tentative D call: TRBD1 (6 bases). Per germline, CDR1 SGDLS and CDR2 YYNGEE. The CDR3 sequence is 14 residues long. The V and J ends lost 0 bases and 8 bases respectively, with 14 bases between them. The CDR3 region is CASSVEDRAGGYTF. CDR3 DNA: TGTGCCAGCAGCGTAGAGGACAGAGCAGGGGGCTACACCTTC.

This clonotype was seen only a few times. The rearrangement links TRBV28 to TRBJ2-5; 8 nucleotides line up with TRBD2. The CDR3 length is 12 residues. CDR1 is MDHEN and CDR2 is SYDVKM in the germline V gene. V lost 10 bases to trimming and J lost 5 bases; unmatched junction nucleotides: 6. The CDR3 bases are TGTGCCACTAAGCGGGGGATGGAGACCCAGTACTTC. This gives the protein CATKRGMETQYF.

Many counts were recorded for this clonotype. The rearrangement joins TRBV12-3 or TRBV12-4 to TRBJ2-7; 7 bases agree with TRBD1. This CDR3 spans 14 amino acids. After removal of 5 bases from V and 0 bases from J, the junction contained 4 bases not matched to a gene. As DNA, the CDR3 is TGTGCCAGCAGTGGACAGGCGAACTCCTACGAGCAGTACTTC. Translation gives CASSGQANSYEQYF.

This clonotype has a count of ten or more. The chain joins TRBV20-1 to TRBJ2-7; TRBD1 matches at 10 bases. Germline CDR1 DFQATT, CDR2 SNEGSKA (reference sequence). The CDR3 sequence is 15 residues long. The ends lost 3 bases at V and 4 bases at J; junction bases unmatched: 9. CDR3 coding DNA: TGCAGTGCTAGGGGGGACAGGGGAAACGGGTACGAGCAGTACTTC. Its translation is CSARGDRGNGYEQYF.

As to this clonotype: Compared with germline, one end of the junction differs, possibly owing to a read error. The chain is built from TRBV9 and TRBJ2-7; 9 bases line up with TRBD2. The CDR3 covers 15 residues. The germline V gene has CDR1 SGDLS and CDR2 YYNGEE. CDR3: CASSAGPSGNYEQYF. The CDR3 DNA sequence: TGTGCCAGCAGCGCAGGCCCTAGCGGGAACTACGAGCAGTATTTC.

At least ten counts were recorded for this clonotype. The chain carries TRBV2 and TRBJ2-2, with TRBD2 as a possible D gene (6 bases). CDR1 and CDR2 (germline): SNHLY, FYNNEI. The CDR3 is 13 residues long. With 9 bases removed from V and 3 bases from J, the gap between germline ends came to 11 bases. For the CDR3, the DNA is TGTGCCAGGGAGCGGGCGGACACCGGGGAGCTGTTTTTT. It codes for CARERADTGELFF.

Turning to this clonotype: This may come from a read error, since a much larger clone is one base off. The chain uses TRBV7-2 and TRBJ1-6; no clear D gene. The germline CDR1 and CDR2 sequences are SGHTA and FQGNSA. This CDR3 region has 13 residues. CDR3 sequence (DNA): TGTGCCTGCAGACGAACTGGAAATTCACCCCTCCACTTT. Translation: CACRRTGNSPLHF. Filled out from reference TRBV7-2 and TRBJ1-6, the complete variable domain reads GAGVSQSPSNKVTEKGKDVELRCDPISGHTALYWYRQSLGQGLEFLIYFQGNSAPDKSGLPSDRFSAERTGGSVSTLTIQRTQQEDSAVYLCACRRTGNSPLHFGNGTRLTVT.